A single sample gave rise to the 17 T cell receptor beta chains below, sequenced in a study of tumor-infiltrating lymphocytes in localized non-small cell lung cancer (dated by TCRdb to the early 2020s). The protocol used for the library was the immunoSEQ multiplex PCR assay. TCRdb limited this immuneACCESS table to in-frame rearrangements with V and J called. A share of clones is missing; checked studies link under half to unresolved V genes, and the rest is unexplained. The sample includes about 24,000 clones, with approximately 59% observed a single time. Approximately 5.4% of the sample belongs to the ten largest clones. Sequenced: lung tumor tissue. The receptors come from a human donor with non-small cell lung cancer.

V and J are TRBV9 and TRBJ2-2; 10 bases agree with TRBD2. The germline V gene has CDR1 SGDLS and CDR2 YYNGEE. CDR3 length: 14 amino acids. The V gene end was trimmed by 6 bases and the J gene end by 7 bases; junction bases not matched to a gene: 6. Here the CDR3 reads CASNLAGGDGELFF. Written as DNA, the CDR3 is TGTGCCAGCAACTTAGCGGGAGGTGACGGGGAGCTGTTTTTT.

The table lists this clone with a few counts. The chain carries TRBV9 and TRBJ1-1; the D is unclear. V was pared by 0 bases and J by 3 bases, with 12 bases between. The germline V gene has CDR1 SGDLS and CDR2 YYNGEE. The CDR3 runs 15 residues. The CDR3 region is CASSVGRGFDTEAFF. As DNA, the CDR3 is TGTGCCAGCAGCGTAGGGAGAGGTTTCGACACTGAAGCTTTCTTT. The entire variable domain, with the rest obtained from reference TRBV9 and TRBJ1-1, is as follows: DSGVTQTPKHLITATGQRVTLRCSPRSGDLSVYWYQQSLDQGLQFLIQYYNGEERAKGNILERFSAQQFPDLHSELNLSSLELGDSALYFCASSVGRGFDTEAFFGQGTRLTVV.

The V gene is TRBV27, the J gene TRBJ2-5; the match to TRBD1 covers 8 bases. V was clipped by 3 bases and J by 0 bases; unmatched bases: 6. Germline values: CDR1 MNHEY, CDR2 SMNVEV (reference sequence). The CDR3 runs 16 residues. Here the CDR3 DNA reads TGTGCCAGCAGTTTCCTGGCAGGGGGCTACCAAGAGACCCAGTACTTC. Its protein is CASSFLAGGYQETQYF.

This chain joins TRBV5-1 and TRBJ2-1; 10 positions agree with TRBD2. The CDR3 consists of 15 residues. V was clipped by 3 bases and J by 3 bases; unmatched bases: 3. Germline-derived CDR1 and CDR2 are SGHRS and YFSETQ. The CDR3 region has the DNA TGCGCCAGCAGCTGGGGGACTAGCGACTACAATGAGCAGTTCTTC. It encodes CASSWGTSDYNEQFF.

This clone has more than one count but fewer than ten. The V and J genes are TRBV11-2 and TRBJ2-3, with D hard to call. CDR1 is SGHAT, CDR2 FQNNGV, per germline. V lost 8 bases and J lost 1, with 7 bases in between. The CDR3 is 12 amino acids. The CDR3 spells CASGSGTDTQYF. As DNA, the CDR3 is TGTGCCAGCGGAAGCGGCACAGATACGCAGTATTTT. Full variable domain (outside the CDR3, taken from reference TRBV11-2 and TRBJ2-3): EAGVAQSPRYKIIEKRQSVAFWCNPISGHATLYWYQQILGQGPKLLIQFQNNGVVDDSQLPKDRFSAERLKGVDSTLKIQPAKLEDSAVYLCASGSGTDTQYFGPGTRLTVL.

This chain links TRBV6-6 with TRBJ2-2; D gene unclear. With 7 bases removed from V and 6 bases from J, the gap between germline ends came to 18 bases. Germline-derived CDR1 and CDR2 are MNHNY and SVGAGI (reference sequence). The CDR3 contains 15 residues. CDR3 sequence: CASTPHSQAPGELFF. The CDR3, as DNA: TGTGCCAGCACCCCTCACTCTCAGGCCCCCGGGGAGCTGTTTTTT.

The V gene is TRBV5-1, the J gene TRBJ2-1; a possible D gene is TRBD1 (5 bases). V shed 4 bases and J shed 9 bases, with 14 bases lying between them. The CDR3 loop spans 13 amino acids. Germline V CDR1 and CDR2: SGHRS, YFSETQ. This CDR3 is CASSTQGWGEQFF. In nucleotides, the CDR3 is TGCGCCAGCAGCACTCAGGGTTGGGGTGAGCAGTTCTTC.

The V and J genes are TRBV6-5 and TRBJ1-1; TRBD1 might be the D (6 bases). This CDR3 comprises 15 residues. The V and J ends lost 2 bases and 3 bases respectively, with 13 bases between them. Germline CDR1 reads MNHEY; CDR2 reads SVGAGI. Written as DNA, the CDR3 is TGTGCCAGCAGTTACGACGACAGGCCGCACACTGAAGCTTTCTTT. Amino acids: CASSYDDRPHTEAFF.

The J gene is TRBJ2-3, the V gene TRBV5-1; TRBD2 matches at 12 bases. The CDR3 extends over 17 amino acids. The germline V gene has CDR1 SGHRS and CDR2 YFSETQ. V lost 3 bases to trimming and J lost 0 bases; unmatched junction nucleotides: 5. CDR3 amino acids: CASSWPLAGGSTDTQYF. As DNA, the CDR3 is TGCGCCAGCAGCTGGCCACTAGCGGGAGGTAGCACAGATACGCAGTATTTT.

This chain connects TRBV27 to TRBJ1-1; D perhaps matches TRBD1 (5 bases). Trimming pared 10 bases from V and 3 bases from J, leaving 18 bases between. The CDR3 runs to 14 residues. The germline V gene encodes CDR1 MNHEY and CDR2 SMNVEV (reference sequence). The CDR3 DNA sequence: TGTGCCATCGGGAGGGGACCCTGGGACACTGAAGCTTTCTTT. It specifies CAIGRGPWDTEAFF.

V and J are TRBV2 and TRBJ2-7; D gene uncertain. The germline V and J ends were trimmed by 2 bases and 6 bases, with 11 bases remaining between them. Germline lookup yields CDR1 SNHLY and CDR2 FYNNEI. This CDR3 contains 13 residues. CDR3 residues: CASSEMASGEQYF. CDR3 nucleotides: TGTGCCAGCAGTGAAATGGCTTCTGGCGAGCAGTACTTC.

The chain couples TRBV29-1 to TRBJ1-2; TRBD1 is a possible D gene (5 bases). The CDR3 loop spans 14 amino acids. CDR1 and CDR2 from the germline V gene are SQVTM and ANQGSEA. V lost 6 bases and J lost 4, with 18 bases in between. The CDR3 is CSVDRRAGGYGYTF. For the CDR3, the DNA is TGCAGCGTGGATAGAAGGGCGGGGGGCTATGGCTACACCTTC.

The chain is built from TRBV10-3 and TRBJ1-5; 9 bases align to TRBD1. J was trimmed by 5 bases and V by 6 bases; bases with no gene match: 2. The CDR3 consists of 13 residues. CDR1 and CDR2 (germline): ENHRY, SYGVKD. The CDR3 region has the DNA TGTGCCATCAGAGGGGACAGGGATCAGCCCCAGCATTTT. It yields the protein CAIRGDRDQPQHF.

The CDR3 DNA follows: TGTGCCAGCAGTCAGGGGTCCTACACTGAAGCTTTCTTT. Translating gives CASSQGSYTEAFF. The V call is TRBV28, the J call TRBJ1-1; perhaps TRBD1 as D (6 bases). With 5 bases removed from V and 3 bases from J, the gap between germline ends came to 10 bases. The CDR3 is 13 residues long. The germline V gene encodes CDR1 MDHEN and CDR2 SYDVKM.

V is TRBV5-1 and J is TRBJ1-2; D is uncertain. Trimming removed 4 bases at V and 5 bases at J, with 21 bases between. The CDR3 sequence is 16 residues long. The germline gives CDR1 SGHRS, CDR2 YFSETQ. CDR3 in DNA: TGCGCCAGCAGCCCCCTTTTTCCGGGATCATGGTATGGCTACACCTTC. Translated, it gives CASSPLFPGSWYGYTF.

V and J are TRBV5-6 and TRBJ1-5, with 9 nucleotides matching TRBD1. This CDR3 spans 17 amino acids. From germline, CDR1 is SGHDT and CDR2 YYEEEE. With V trimmed by 0 bases and J by 0 bases, 4 bases remained unmatched. CDR3 nucleotide sequence: TGTGCCAGCAGCTTGGGGGGACAGGGCTATAGCAATCAGCCCCAGCATTTT. Its protein product is CASSLGGQGYSNQPQHF.

The chain employs TRBV5-4 and TRBJ2-7; tentative D call: TRBD2 (5 bases). V gave up 0 bases and J gave up 5 bases, with 12 bases separating them. The CDR3 covers 14 residues. From germline, CDR1 is SGHNT and CDR2 YYREEE (reference sequence). The CDR3 nucleotides are TGTGCCAGCAGCTTGGACACTAGTTCCCACGAGCAGTACTTC. Its translation: CASSLDTSSHEQYF.